One and the same sample provided the 7 T cell receptor beta chains below, sequenced in a study of cytomegalovirus exposure and HLA in healthy donors. Assay used: immunoSEQ multiplex PCR; TCRdb lists only in-frame clones, some missing. This repertoire shows around 91,000 clones, approximately 93% found once; its top ten account for about 1%. The sequenced sample was PBMCs. The origin of the receptors is a woman aged 25 to 39 in good health and CMV-seropositive.

This chain uses TRBV28 with TRBJ2-1; 9 positions agree with TRBD2. CDR1 MDHEN and CDR2 SYDVKM come from the germline V gene. Germline trimming cut 5 bases from V and 7 bases from J; bases unmatched to any gene: 24. This CDR3 has 20 amino acids. CDR3 nucleotide sequence: TGTGCCAGCAGTCGCGCGTACCAGTTCCTCATAGCGGGAGCTCGTAATGAGCAGTTCTTC. Its protein product is CASSRAYQFLIAGARNEQFF.

The chain carries TRBV5-1 and TRBJ2-1; possible D gene TRBD2, 7 bases. V shed 6 bases and J shed 1 base, with 11 bases lying between them. Germline V gene lookup returns CDR1 SGHRS and CDR2 YFSETQ. The CDR3 is 14 amino acids. The CDR3, as DNA: TGCGCCAGCAACGAGGGGGGGTCCTACAATGAGCAGTTCTTC. Translation: CASNEGGSYNEQFF. Filled out from reference TRBV5-1 and TRBJ2-1, the complete variable domain reads KAGVTQTPRYLIKTRGQQVTLSCSPISGHRSVSWYQQTPGQGLQFLFEYFSETQRNKGNFPGRFSGRQFSNSRSEMNVSTLELGDSALYLCASNEGGSYNEQFFGPGTRLTVL.

The chain has TRBV19 and TRBJ2-7; D not resolved. The V and J ends lost 4 bases and 3 bases respectively, with 13 bases between them. Looked up from germline, CDR1 is LNHDA and CDR2 is SQIVND (reference sequence). The CDR3 consists of 14 residues. CDR3 in DNA: TGTGCCAGTAGTACGGATCGGGTGAGCTACGAGCAGTACTTC. Its protein product is CASSTDRVSYEQYF.

CDR3 region: CSVREPSYEQYF. The CDR3 coding sequence is TGCAGCGTCCGGGAGCCCTCCTACGAGCAGTACTTC. This rearrangement joins TRBV29-1 to TRBJ2-7; perhaps TRBD2 as D (6 bases). V gave up 6 bases and J gave up 0 bases, with 9 bases separating them. The CDR3 runs to 12 residues. CDR1 is SQVTM, CDR2 ANQGSEA, per germline.

This rearrangement joins TRBV27 to TRBJ2-1, with TRBD1 as a possible D gene (6 bases). Looked up from germline, CDR1 is MNHEY and CDR2 is SMNVEV (reference sequence). The V end lost 5 bases, the J end lost 9 bases, and 17 bases lay between the germline ends. CDR3 size: 14 residues. This CDR3 reads CASSVTGTPLEQFF. The DNA of the CDR3 is TGTGCCAGCAGTGTGACCGGGACACCTCTTGAGCAGTTCTTC.

This clone was found once. The V gene is TRBV5-4, the J gene TRBJ2-2; 10 bases line up with TRBD2. Trimming cost V 1 base and J 1 base; bases outside gene matches: 4. Germline CDR1 SGHNT, CDR2 YYREEE (reference sequence). The CDR3 runs 17 residues. CDR3 sequence reads: CASSLRLAGLNTGELFF. Written as DNA, the CDR3 is TGTGCCAGCAGCTTGAGACTAGCGGGCCTGAACACCGGGGAGCTGTTTTTT.

J is TRBJ1-5 and V is TRBV6-5, with D maybe TRBD1 (5 bases). The CDR3 length is 13 residues. Germline loops: CDR1 MNHEY, CDR2 SVGAGI. Trimming removed 7 bases from V and 7 bases from J, with 14 bases in between. CDR3 bases: TGTGCCAGCACGGTAGGGGAAGGGCAGCCCCAGCATTTT. This gives the protein CASTVGEGQPQHF.